This TCR beta chain was captured in a study of cytomegalovirus exposure and HLA in healthy donors. With respect to this clone: Its antigen is still unknown.

The CDR3 is 15 residues long. The V end was cut by 5 bases, the J end by 0 bases, with 11 bases between. Germline CDR1 SGHTA, CDR2 FQGNSA. Vbeta (60) and Jbeta (13) primers were used in the PCR. Methods used by the authors: Later work found roughly 80 million unique TCR beta chains, with about 10 million shared. Some clones are missing from TCRdb's copy, which holds only in-frame ones; the method was immunoSEQ multiplex PCR. V, J and clone size are those of that table, while D and trimming were read from the DNA. This table lists under 130,000 clones. Notes on the study in general: Reports described diagnosis of cytomegalovirus status by the classifier as highly specific and sensitive. Per a later analysis, HLA-associated TCR beta chains showed more clonal expansion than other, equally common TCR beta chains. In vitro data verified a few CMV-associated chains as specific for CMV antigens.

The sample comprised PBMCs. The source of this sequence is a man between 35 and 55 years old in good health and CMV-seronegative. V usage is TRBV7-2 and J usage is TRBJ1-5; D unclear. The CDR3 is CASSRLAYSNQPQHF. The CDR3 nucleotides are TGTGCCAGCAGCCGCCTAGCCTATAGCAATCAGCCCCAGCATTTT.